The TCR beta chain described here comes from a study of blood T cell repertoires in COVID-19. Across the whole study: Sites across the United States, Italy and Spain contributed samples from acute and convalescent COVID-19. From T cells, B-cell-depleted T cells, or PBMCs came the material, which was cDNA or gDNA.

The CDR3 consists of 13 residues. V lost 4 bases, J lost 4 bases, and 10 bases lay in between. Per the study methods: Reference gene primer amplification in the assay estimated nucleated cell counts. Using immunoSEQ multiplex PCR, the repertoire was profiled, and TCRdb retains in-frame clones only, with some absent. Clone size and the V and J calls come from that table; the DNA yielded D and trimming. The repertoire consists of 150,000 to 200,000 clones, with 83% occurring once and the leading ten covering roughly 1.9%. Specimen: peripheral blood. This TCR derives from a woman of 80 years or more with acute or convalescent COVID-19. J is TRBJ1-2 and V is TRBV12-3 or TRBV12-4, with a possible D match to TRBD1 (5 bases). The DNA for the CDR3 is TGTGCCAGCAGTTACAGGTCTGTCTATGGCTACACCTTC. It codes for CASSYRSVYGYTF.